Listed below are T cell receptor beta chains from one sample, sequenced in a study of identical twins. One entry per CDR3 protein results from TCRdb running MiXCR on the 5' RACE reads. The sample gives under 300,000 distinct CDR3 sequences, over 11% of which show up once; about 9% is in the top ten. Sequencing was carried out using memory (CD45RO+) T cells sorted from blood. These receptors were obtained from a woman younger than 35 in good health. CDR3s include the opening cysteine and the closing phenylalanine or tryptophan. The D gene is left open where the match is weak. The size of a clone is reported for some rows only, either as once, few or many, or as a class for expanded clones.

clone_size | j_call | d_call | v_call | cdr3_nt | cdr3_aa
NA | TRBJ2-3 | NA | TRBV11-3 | TGTGCCAGCAGCTTACCACTCACGGTGCATACGCAGTATTTT | CASSLPLTVHTQYF
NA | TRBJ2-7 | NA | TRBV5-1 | TGCGCCAGCAGCTTGGGGGGGCAGGAGAAGCAGTACTTC | CASSLGGQEKQYF
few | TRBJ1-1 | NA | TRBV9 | TGTGCCAGCAGCGTAGTAACGGAGATTTACACTGAAGCTTTCTTT | CASSVVTEIYTEAFF
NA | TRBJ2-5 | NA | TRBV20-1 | TGCAGTGCCGTGCGACAAGAGACCCAGTACTTC | CSAVRQETQYF
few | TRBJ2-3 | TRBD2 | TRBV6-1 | TGTGCCAGCAGGTCTTCCGGGACTAGCGGGGGGCGCACAGATACGCAGTATTTT | CASRSSGTSGGRTDTQYF
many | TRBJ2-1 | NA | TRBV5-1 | TGCGCCAGCAGCTTCGGCGGGGGCTCCAACAATGAGCAGTTCTTC | CASSFGGGSNNEQFF
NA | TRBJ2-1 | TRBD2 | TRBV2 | TGTGCCAGCCCCTTCCGGGAGGGCTTCCTGGGGGGTGAGCAGTTCTTC | CASPFREGFLGGEQFF
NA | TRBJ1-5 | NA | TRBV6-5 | TGTCCCAGCAGTTCCTTCGGCAGGGGTGGCAATCAGCCCCAGCATTTT | CPSSSFGRGGNQPQHF
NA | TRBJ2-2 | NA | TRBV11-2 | TGTGCCAGCAGCTTTTGGGGGATGAACACCGGGGAGCTGTTTTTT | CASSFWGMNTGELFF
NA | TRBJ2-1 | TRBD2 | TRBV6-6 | TGTGCCACCGAGCGGGGACCCTACAATGAGCAGTTCTTC | CATERGPYNEQFF
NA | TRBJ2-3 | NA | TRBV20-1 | TGCAGCGTATACAGGGATCCGACGGATACGCAGTATTTT | CSVYRDPTDTQYF
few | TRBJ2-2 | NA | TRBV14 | TGTGCCAGCAGCCAAGTTGGGCACACCGGGGAGCTGTTTTTT | CASSQVGHTGELFF
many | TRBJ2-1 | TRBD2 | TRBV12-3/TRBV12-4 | TGTGCCAGCAGTCCCTGGGTAGCGGGAGGGCCAAATGAGCAGTTCTTC | CASSPWVAGGPNEQFF
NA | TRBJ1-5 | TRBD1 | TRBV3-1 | TGTGCCAGCAGCCAATCCCCAGGCACCGGGACAGGGGTGATCAATCAGCCCCAGCATTTT | CASSQSPGTGTGVINQPQHF
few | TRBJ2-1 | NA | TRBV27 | TGTGCCAGCAGTTTATTGGGATCCCCCCTGATACAATATGAGCAGTTCTTC | CASSLLGSPLIQYEQFF
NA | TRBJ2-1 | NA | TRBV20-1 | TGCAGTGCTGGCCTGGGAGGGGGGGCTTACAATGAGCAGTTCTTC | CSAGLGGGAYNEQFF
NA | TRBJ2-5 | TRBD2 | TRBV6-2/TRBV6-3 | TGTGCCAGCAGTACCCGGACTAGCGGGAGTCGGAGGGAGACCCAGTACTTC | CASSTRTSGSRRETQYF
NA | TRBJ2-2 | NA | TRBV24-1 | TGTGCCACCAGTGACACCGGACACACCGGGGAGCTGTTTTTT | CATSDTGHTGELFF
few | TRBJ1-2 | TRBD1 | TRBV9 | TGTGCCAGCAGCGTAGGGACAGGGCGGGAATATGGCTACACCTTC | CASSVGTGREYGYTF
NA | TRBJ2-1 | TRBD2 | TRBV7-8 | TGTGCCAGCAGCCTTCATAGGGGCGGGGGACGTTACAATGAGCAGTTCTTC | CASSLHRGGGRYNEQFF
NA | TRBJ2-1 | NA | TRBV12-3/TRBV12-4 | TGTGCCAGCAGTTTGGGGACTCCAAACAATGAGCAGTTCTTC | CASSLGTPNNEQFF
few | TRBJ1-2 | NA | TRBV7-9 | TGTGCCAGCAGCCCAGCGGGCTACTATGGCTACACCTTC | CASSPAGYYGYTF
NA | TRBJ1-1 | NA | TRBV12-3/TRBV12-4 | TGTGCCAGCAGTTTTCACGCCGGGAACACTGAAGCTTTCTTT | CASSFHAGNTEAFF
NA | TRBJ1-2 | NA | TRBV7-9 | TGTGCCAGCAGCTTAGAGACGCCGTCTGGCTACACCTTC | CASSLETPSGYTF
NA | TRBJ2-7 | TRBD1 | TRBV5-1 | TGCGCCAGCAGATACCGACAGGGGAATTACGAGCAGTACTTC | CASRYRQGNYEQYF